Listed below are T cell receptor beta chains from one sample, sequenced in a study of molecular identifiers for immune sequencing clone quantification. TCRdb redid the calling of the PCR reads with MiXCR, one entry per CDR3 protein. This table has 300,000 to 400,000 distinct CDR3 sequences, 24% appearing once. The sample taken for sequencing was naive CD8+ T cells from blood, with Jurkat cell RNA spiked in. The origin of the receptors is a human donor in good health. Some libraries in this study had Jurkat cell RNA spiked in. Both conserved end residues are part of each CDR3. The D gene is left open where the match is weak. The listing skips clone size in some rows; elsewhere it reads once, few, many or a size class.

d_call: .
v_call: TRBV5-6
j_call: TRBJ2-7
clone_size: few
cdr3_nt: TGTGCCAGCAGCGACGGGACTGCCCTCCGCGAGCAGTACTTC
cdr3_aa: CASSDGTALREQYF

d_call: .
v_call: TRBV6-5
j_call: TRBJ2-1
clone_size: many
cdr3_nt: TGTGCCAGCGCCGGTGGGAGGAGCTCCTACAATGAGCAGTTCTTC
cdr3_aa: CASAGGRSSYNEQFF

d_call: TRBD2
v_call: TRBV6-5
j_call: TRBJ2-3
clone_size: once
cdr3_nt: TGTGCCAGCAGTTACAACCGACTAGCGGGAAACCCAGATACGCAGTATTTT
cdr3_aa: CASSYNRLAGNPDTQYF

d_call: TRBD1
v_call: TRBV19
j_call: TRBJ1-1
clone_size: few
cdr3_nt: TGTGCCAGTATCGCGACAGGGGGTGCAAACACTGAAGCTTTCTTT
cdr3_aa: CASIATGGANTEAFF

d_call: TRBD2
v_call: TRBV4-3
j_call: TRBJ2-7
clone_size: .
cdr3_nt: TGCACCAGCAGCCAGGGACGATGGGGGGGGGAGCAGTACTTC
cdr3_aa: CTSSQGRWGGEQYF

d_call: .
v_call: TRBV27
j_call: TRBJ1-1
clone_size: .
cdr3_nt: TGTGCCAGCAGCTGGGACCGGGTTGCCCTCAATTTT
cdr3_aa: CASSWDRVALNF

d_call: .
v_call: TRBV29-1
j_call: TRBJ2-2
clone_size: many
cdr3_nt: TGCAGCGTTACTTGGGTAGCGATGAACACCGGGGAGCTGTTTTTT
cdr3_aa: CSVTWVAMNTGELFF

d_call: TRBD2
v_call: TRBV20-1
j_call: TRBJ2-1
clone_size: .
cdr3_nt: TGCAGTGCTAGGACTAGCGGGACTTACAATGAGCAGTTCTTC
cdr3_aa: CSARTSGTYNEQFF

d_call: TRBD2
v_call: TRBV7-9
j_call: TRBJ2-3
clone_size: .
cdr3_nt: TGTGCCAGCGGCTCGACAGTGACTAGCAGGAGCCCCGCAGATACGCAGTATTTT
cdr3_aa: CASGSTVTSRSPADTQYF

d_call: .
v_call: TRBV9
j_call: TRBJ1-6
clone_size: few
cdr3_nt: TGTGCCAGCAGCGTAGAGGGGGAGTCCTATAATTCACCCCTCCACTTT
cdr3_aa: CASSVEGESYNSPLHF

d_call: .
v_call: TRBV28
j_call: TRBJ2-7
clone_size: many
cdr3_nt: TGTGCCAGCAATTCCGGGGGACTGGTCTACGAGCAGTACTTC
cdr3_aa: CASNSGGLVYEQYF

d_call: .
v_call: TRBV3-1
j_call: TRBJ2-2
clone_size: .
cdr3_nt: TGTGCCAGCAGCCAAGCGTGGGAATCCGGGGAGCTGTTTTTT
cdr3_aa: CASSQAWESGELFF

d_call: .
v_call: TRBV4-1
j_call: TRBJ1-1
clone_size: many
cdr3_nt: TGCGCCAGCAGCCAAGATTGGGCAGATGCTATGAACACTGAAGCTTTCTTT
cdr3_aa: CASSQDWADAMNTEAFF